This TCR beta chain comes out of a study of shared clonotypes between healthy human individuals. V lost 6 bases, J lost 4 bases, and 9 bases lay in between. This CDR3 has 11 amino acids. Germline assignment: CDR1 SQVTM and CDR2 ANQGSEA. Measured with immunoSEQ multiplex PCR; TCRdb has only the in-frame clones, and not every one. The sample records around 1,000,000 clones, 60% to 85% being singletons. Every donor, a Caucasian adult, lived in Nashville, Tennessee. Division of CD4+ cells produced a CD45RA+ naive subset and a CD45RA-negative memory subset. The chain links TRBV29-1 to TRBJ1-1; perhaps TRBD1 as D (6 bases). The sequence derives from a man younger than 35 in good health. Some clones in this sample may be carry-over from other donors' samples. Sequencing input: memory CD4+ T cells from PBMCs. The subset here: CD45RA-negative fraction. The CDR3 DNA reads as TGCAGCGTAGGGACAACCACTGAAGCTTTCTTT. Residues: CSVGTTTEAFF.